These T cell receptor beta chains were read from a single sample in a study of blood T cell repertoires in COVID-19. Libraries were prepared by immunoSEQ multiplex PCR; TCRdb keeps only in-frame clonotypes and omits some of them. In the table there are just over 250,000 clones, 75% to 95% of which are singletons. Sample: peripheral blood. The receptors shown here come from a person aged 18 to 35 with COVID-19, enrolled during active disease. Both conserved end residues are trimmed from each CDR3. Rows may omit the clone size; those that give it use once, few, many or a size class.

cdr3_aa,clone_size,j_call,v_call
TSSQGPSSGTRGNEQF,NA,TRBJ2-1,TRBV1
ASSDITRINEQF,NA,TRBJ2-1,TRBV5-1
ASSFKGESNQPQH,NA,TRBJ1-5,TRBV7-8
ASSQDGTGNQPQH,NA,TRBJ1-5,TRBV4-1
ASSRGRIYGYT,NA,TRBJ1-2,TRBV6-2/TRBV6-3
ASSASGRGNEQY,once,TRBJ2-7,TRBV28
ASSEEGFWVAF,NA,TRBJ1-1,TRBV6-1
ASSIQVSKSAEAF,NA,TRBJ1-1,TRBV19
ASSFRQGGYEQY,NA,TRBJ2-7,TRBV5-6
ASSPEGDSQQMGPYEQY,NA,TRBJ2-7,TRBV9
GTTPVGGIEQF,NA,TRBJ2-1,TRBV29-1
ASSLDRGNTYEQY,NA,TRBJ2-7,TRBV13
ASSFPFGRAETQY,NA,TRBJ2-5,TRBV6-5
ASSYWGPKSTEAF,NA,TRBJ1-1,TRBV6-5
ASSAPGLYNEQF,NA,TRBJ2-1,TRBV10-1
ALGSWGGGYT,NA,TRBJ1-2,TRBV30
ASSRVESYEQY,NA,TRBJ2-7,TRBV7-8
ALSGGIKETQY,NA,TRBJ2-5,TRBV7-9
ASTPRQGPNYGYT,NA,TRBJ1-2,TRBV11-2
ASSLEGLDQPQH,NA,TRBJ1-5,TRBV28
ASSLVSGRADTQY,NA,TRBJ2-3,TRBV7-6
AISERTGGAYEQY,NA,TRBJ2-7,TRBV10-3
ASSEGAGGYNEQF,NA,TRBJ2-1,TRBV10-1
ASSQDGVVAF,few,TRBJ1-1,TRBV4-1
ASSLGDPGQGVSPLH,once,TRBJ1-6,TRBV5-5
AISDVGAGANVLT,NA,TRBJ2-6,TRBV10-3
ASRGQGNTGELF,NA,TRBJ2-2,TRBV9
ASGFLRGTGTAGGLPYEQY,NA,TRBJ2-7,TRBV12-5
ASSQDPSGLNSYNSPLH,NA,TRBJ1-6,TRBV14
ASSLGGAGGRDTQY,NA,TRBJ2-3,TRBV11-2
ASSSSFWTGDSYGYT,NA,TRBJ1-2,TRBV27
ATSEIQAGELF,NA,TRBJ2-2,TRBV24-1
ASSLKAGFNSPLH,NA,TRBJ1-6,TRBV7-3
ASSTGSRVNQPQH,NA,TRBJ1-5,TRBV27
ASSLERTRLLADTQY,NA,TRBJ2-3,TRBV7-2
ASSLRQGEKLF,NA,TRBJ1-4,TRBV4-3
ASSASPGDTGELF,once,TRBJ2-2,TRBV9
ASSSVQETQY,NA,TRBJ2-5,TRBV7-9
ASSPNVSEETQY,NA,TRBJ2-5,TRBV11-2
SVGRRTSGQNEQF,NA,TRBJ2-1,TRBV29-1
ASSDSGETQY,NA,TRBJ2-5,TRBV12-3/TRBV12-4
ASSLTGQTVDTQY,NA,TRBJ2-3,TRBV11-2
ASSYQGQGLGRYT,NA,TRBJ1-2,TRBV6-5
ASGPGGNQPQH,NA,TRBJ1-5,TRBV19
ASSLSRKPEGTAYEQY,NA,TRBJ2-7,TRBV28
ASSLGLAGDTQY,NA,TRBJ2-3,TRBV6-5
ASSLGMSPTDTQY,few,TRBJ2-3,TRBV7-7
ASSHGTGWEQY,NA,TRBJ2-7,TRBV27